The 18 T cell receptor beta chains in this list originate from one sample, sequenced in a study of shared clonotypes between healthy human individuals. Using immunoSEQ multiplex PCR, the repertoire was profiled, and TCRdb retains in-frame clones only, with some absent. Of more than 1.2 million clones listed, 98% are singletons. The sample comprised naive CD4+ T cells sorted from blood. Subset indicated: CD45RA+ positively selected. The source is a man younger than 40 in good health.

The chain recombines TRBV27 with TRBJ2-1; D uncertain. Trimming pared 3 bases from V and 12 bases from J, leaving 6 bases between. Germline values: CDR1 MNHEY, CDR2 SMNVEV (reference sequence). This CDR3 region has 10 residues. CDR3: CASSFSPQFF. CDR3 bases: TGTGCCAGCAGTTTCTCCCCGCAGTTCTTC.

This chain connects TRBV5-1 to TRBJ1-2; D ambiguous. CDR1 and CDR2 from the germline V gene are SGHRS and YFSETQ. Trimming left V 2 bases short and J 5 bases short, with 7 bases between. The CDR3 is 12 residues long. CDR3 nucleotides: TGCGCCAGCAGCTTTGACACTTATGGCTACACCTTC. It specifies CASSFDTYGYTF.

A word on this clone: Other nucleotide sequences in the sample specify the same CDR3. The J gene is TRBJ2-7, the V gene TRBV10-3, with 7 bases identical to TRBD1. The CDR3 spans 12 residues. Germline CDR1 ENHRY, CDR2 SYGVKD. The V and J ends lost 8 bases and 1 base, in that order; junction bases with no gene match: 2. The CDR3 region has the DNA TGTGCCATCCGGACAGGATCCTACGAGCAGTACTTC. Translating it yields CAIRTGSYEQYF.

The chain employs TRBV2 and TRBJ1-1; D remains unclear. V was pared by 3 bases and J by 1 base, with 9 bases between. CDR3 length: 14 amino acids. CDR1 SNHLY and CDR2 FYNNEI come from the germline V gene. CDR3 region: CASSDVEWNTEAFF. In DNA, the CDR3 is TGTGCCAGCAGTGATGTCGAATGGAACACTGAAGCTTTCTTT.

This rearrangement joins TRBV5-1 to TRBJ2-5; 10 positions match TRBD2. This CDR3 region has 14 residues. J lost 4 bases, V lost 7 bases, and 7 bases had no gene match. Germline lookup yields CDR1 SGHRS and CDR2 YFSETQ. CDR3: CASERAGGRETQYF. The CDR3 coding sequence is TGCGCCAGCGAAAGAGCGGGAGGGCGAGAGACCCAGTACTTC.

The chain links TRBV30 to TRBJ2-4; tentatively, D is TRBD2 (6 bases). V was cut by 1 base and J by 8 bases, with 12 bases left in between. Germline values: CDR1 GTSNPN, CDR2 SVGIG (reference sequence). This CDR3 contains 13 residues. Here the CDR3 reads CAWSDGRGDIQYF. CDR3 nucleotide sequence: TGTGCCTGGAGTGACGGGAGAGGGGACATTCAGTACTTC.

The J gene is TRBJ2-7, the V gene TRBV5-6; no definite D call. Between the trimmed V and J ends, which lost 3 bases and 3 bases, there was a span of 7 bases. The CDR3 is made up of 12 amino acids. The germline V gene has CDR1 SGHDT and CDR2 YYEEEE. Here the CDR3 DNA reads TGTGCCAGCAGCTCACGCATCTACGAGCAGTACTTC. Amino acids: CASSSRIYEQYF. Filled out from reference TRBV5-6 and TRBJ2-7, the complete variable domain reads DAGVTQSPTHLIKTRGQQVTLRCSPKSGHDTVSWYQQALGQGPQFIFQYYEEEERQRGNFPDRFSGHQFPNYSSELNVNALLLGDSALYLCASSSRIYEQYFGPGTRLTVT.

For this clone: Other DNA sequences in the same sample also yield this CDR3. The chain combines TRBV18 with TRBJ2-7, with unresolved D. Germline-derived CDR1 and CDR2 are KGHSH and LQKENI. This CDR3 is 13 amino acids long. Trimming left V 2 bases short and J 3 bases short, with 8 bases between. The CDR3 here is CASSPRESYEQYF. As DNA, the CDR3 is TGTGCCAGCTCACCAAGAGAAAGCTACGAGCAGTACTTC.

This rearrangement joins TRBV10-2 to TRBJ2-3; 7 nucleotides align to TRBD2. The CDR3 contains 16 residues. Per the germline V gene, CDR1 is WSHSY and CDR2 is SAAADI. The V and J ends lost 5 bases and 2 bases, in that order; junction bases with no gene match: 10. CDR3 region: CASSWGGGGNTDTQYF. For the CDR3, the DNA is TGCGCCAGCAGTTGGGGGGGTGGCGGTAACACAGATACGCAGTATTTT.

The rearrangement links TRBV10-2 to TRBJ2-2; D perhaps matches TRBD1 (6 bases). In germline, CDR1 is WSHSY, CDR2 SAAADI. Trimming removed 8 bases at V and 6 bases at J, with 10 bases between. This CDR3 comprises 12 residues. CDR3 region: CASGQFPGELFF. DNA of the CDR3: TGCGCCAGCGGACAGTTTCCCGGGGAGCTGTTTTTT.

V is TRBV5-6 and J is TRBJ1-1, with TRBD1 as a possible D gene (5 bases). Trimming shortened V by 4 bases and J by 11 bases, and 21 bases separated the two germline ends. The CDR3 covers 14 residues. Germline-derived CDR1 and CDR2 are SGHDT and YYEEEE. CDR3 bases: TGTGCCAGCAGCCCACGGGACCTCCACACGGCCGCTTTCTTT. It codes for CASSPRDLHTAAFF.

DNA for the CDR3: TGTGCCAGCAGTGCGGCGGGCTCCTACAATGAGCAGTTCTTC. As protein: CASSAAGSYNEQFF. The V call is TRBV25-1, the J call TRBJ2-1; D possibly corresponds to TRBD2 (5 bases). This CDR3 has 14 residues. CDR1 and CDR2 (germline): MGHDK, SYGVNS. V was clipped by 4 bases and J by 0 bases, with 7 bases between them.

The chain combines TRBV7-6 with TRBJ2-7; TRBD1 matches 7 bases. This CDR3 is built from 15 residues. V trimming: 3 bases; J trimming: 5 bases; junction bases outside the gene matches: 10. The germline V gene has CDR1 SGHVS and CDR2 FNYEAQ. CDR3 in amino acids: CASSLVGTVIDEQYF. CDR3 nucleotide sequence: TGTGCCAGCAGCTTGGTTGGGACAGTAATCGACGAGCAGTACTTC. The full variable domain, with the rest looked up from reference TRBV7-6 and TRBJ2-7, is GAGVSQSPRYKVTKRGQDVALRCDPISGHVSLYWYRQALGQGPEFLTYFNYEAQQDKSGLPNDRFSAERPEGSISTLTIQRTEQRDSAMYRCASSLVGTVIDEQYFGPGTRLTVT.

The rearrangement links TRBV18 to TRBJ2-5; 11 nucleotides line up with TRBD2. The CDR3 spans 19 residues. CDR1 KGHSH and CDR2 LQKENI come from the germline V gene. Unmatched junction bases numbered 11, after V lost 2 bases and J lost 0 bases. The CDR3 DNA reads TGTGCCAGCTCACCAATCTTGCTAGCGGGAGGTCTGTACCAAGAGACCCAGTACTTC. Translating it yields CASSPILLAGGLYQETQYF.

The CDR3 loop reads CAISESYDQPQHF. The CDR3 coding sequence is TGTGCCATCAGTGAGTCTTACGATCAGCCCCAGCATTTT. V is TRBV10-3 and J is TRBJ1-5; unclear D gene. V lost 0 bases, J lost 5 bases, and 5 bases lay in between. The germline CDR1 and CDR2 sequences are ENHRY and SYGVKD. The CDR3 is 13 residues long.

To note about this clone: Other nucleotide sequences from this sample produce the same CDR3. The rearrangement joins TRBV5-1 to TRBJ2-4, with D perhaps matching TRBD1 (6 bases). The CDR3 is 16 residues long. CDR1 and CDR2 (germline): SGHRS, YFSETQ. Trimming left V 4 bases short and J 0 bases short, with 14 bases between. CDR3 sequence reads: CASSLATGLAKNIQYF. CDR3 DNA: TGCGCCAGCAGCCTCGCGACAGGTCTAGCCAAAAACATTCAGTACTTC.

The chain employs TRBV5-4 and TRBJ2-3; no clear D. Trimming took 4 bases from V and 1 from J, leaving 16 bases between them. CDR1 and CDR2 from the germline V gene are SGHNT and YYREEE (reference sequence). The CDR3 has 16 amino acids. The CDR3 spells CASSPARLKGTDTQYF. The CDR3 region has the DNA TGTGCCAGCAGCCCCGCCCGGCTGAAGGGCACAGATACGCAGTATTTT.

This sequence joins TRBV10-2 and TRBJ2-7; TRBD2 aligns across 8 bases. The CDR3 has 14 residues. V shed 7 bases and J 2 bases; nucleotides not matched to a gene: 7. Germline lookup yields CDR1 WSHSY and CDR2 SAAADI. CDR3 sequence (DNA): TGCGCCAGCATTGCTAGCGGGCTTACCTACGAGCAGTACTTC. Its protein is CASIASGLTYEQYF.